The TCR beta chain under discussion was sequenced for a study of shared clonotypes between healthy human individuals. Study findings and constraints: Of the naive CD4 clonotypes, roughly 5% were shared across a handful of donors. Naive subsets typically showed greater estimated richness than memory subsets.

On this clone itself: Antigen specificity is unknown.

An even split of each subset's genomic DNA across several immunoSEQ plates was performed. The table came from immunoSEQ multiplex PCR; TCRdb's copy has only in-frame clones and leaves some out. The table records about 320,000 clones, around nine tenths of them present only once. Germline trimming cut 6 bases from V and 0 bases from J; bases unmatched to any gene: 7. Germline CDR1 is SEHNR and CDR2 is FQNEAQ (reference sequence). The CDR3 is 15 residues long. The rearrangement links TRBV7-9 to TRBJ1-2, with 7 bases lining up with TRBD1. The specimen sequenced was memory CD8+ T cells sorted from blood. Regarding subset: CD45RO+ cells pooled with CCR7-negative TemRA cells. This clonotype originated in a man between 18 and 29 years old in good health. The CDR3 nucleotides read TGTGCCAGCAGATCAGGGGGACGAGCTAACTATGGCTACACCTTC. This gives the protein CASRSGGRANYGYTF.